This passage covers 18 T cell receptor beta chains from one sample sequenced in a study of T cell responses to AZD1222 COVID-19 vaccine. Sequenced by immunoSEQ multiplex PCR; TCRdb stores in-frame clones only, minus some. The data show more than 55,000 clones, nearly 90% seen once. The sample here was peripheral blood, taken 28 days after the second AZD1222 dose. The receptors come from an adult who received the AZD1222 COVID-19 vaccine.

This chain links TRBV27 with TRBJ1-6, with D unclear. The CDR3 length is 14 residues. The germline V and J ends were trimmed by 5 bases and 10 bases, with 15 bases remaining between them. Germline CDR1 MNHEY, CDR2 SMNVEV (reference sequence). The CDR3 sequence: CASSPLGTGSPLHF. CDR3 nucleotides: TGTGCCAGCAGTCCCCTTGGCACCGGGTCACCCCTCCACTTT.

The rearrangement uses TRBV5-5 and TRBJ1-4; 7 nucleotides line up with TRBD1. J gave up 7 bases and V 1 base, and 19 bases lay outside the gene matches. Germline V lookup: CDR1 SGHKS, CDR2 YYEKEE (reference sequence). The CDR3 runs 19 residues. CDR3 nucleotide sequence: TGTGCCAGCAGCTTGTCTGGGACAGAGAGAAGCTTTAGTCCTGAAAAACTGTTTTTT. Amino acids: CASSLSGTERSFSPEKLFF.

The chain combines TRBV29-1 with TRBJ2-2; 9 bases match TRBD2. Germline loops: CDR1 SQVTM, CDR2 ANQGSEA. The length of the CDR3 is 17 residues. V trimming: 3 bases; J trimming: 7 bases; junction bases outside the gene matches: 15. CDR3 bases: TGCAGCGTTGACGCGGCTGGCGTTAGCGGGGGATACGGGGAGCTGTTTTTT. Protein: CSVDAAGVSGGYGELFF.

This clone was counted between two and nine times. V and J are TRBV7-9 and TRBJ2-7; 10 bases line up with TRBD2. Trimming cost V 0 bases and J 0 bases; bases outside gene matches: 8. The CDR3 is made up of 18 amino acids. Germline V lookup: CDR1 SEHNR, CDR2 FQNEAQ (reference sequence). This CDR3 reads CASSLAGLAGVPSYEQYF. DNA of the CDR3: TGTGCCAGCAGCTTAGCTGGGCTAGCGGGAGTCCCCTCCTACGAGCAGTACTTC.

The chain is built from TRBV10-3 and TRBJ2-1; the D gene is possibly TRBD2 (6 bases). CDR1 and CDR2 from the germline V gene are ENHRY and SYGVKD. V lost 10 bases and J lost 7, with 20 bases in between. There are 14 residues in the CDR3. The CDR3 spells CASRRDETSNEQFF. CDR3 nucleotides: TGTGCCAGCCGGCGGGACGAGACTTCAAATGAGCAGTTCTTC.

CDR3 in DNA: TGTGCCAGCAGCTTAGTCCGAGAAAAACTGTTTTTT. Its protein is CASSLVREKLFF. The rearrangement joins TRBV11-2 to TRBJ1-4; D unresolved. Germline V gives CDR1 SGHAT, CDR2 FQNNGV. There are 12 residues in the CDR3. Between the trimmed V and J ends, which lost 1 base and 8 bases, there was a span of 5 bases.

The chain recombines TRBV30 with TRBJ1-1; 7 bases agree with TRBD1. The V gene end was trimmed by 5 bases and the J gene end by 7 bases; junction bases not matched to a gene: 13. Germline V CDR1 and CDR2: GTSNPN, SVGIG (reference sequence). The length of the CDR3 is 14 residues. The CDR3 nucleotides read TGTGCCTGGCAACCACAGGGGATACAGAGTGAAGCTTTCTTT. Its translation is CAWQPQGIQSEAFF.

The chain carries TRBV5-4 and TRBJ1-6, with 11 bases that match TRBD1. CDR3 length: 15 amino acids. Germline V gene sequence: CDR1 SGHNT, CDR2 YYREEE (reference sequence). The V gene end was trimmed by 6 bases and the J gene end by 9 bases; junction bases not matched to a gene: 8. CDR3: CASTLPGTGGSPLHF. The CDR3 DNA sequence: TGTGCCAGCACCCTACCGGGGACAGGGGGTTCACCCCTCCACTTT.

The chain recombines TRBV6-5 with TRBJ2-7, with 7 bases matching TRBD1. J was trimmed by 6 bases and V by 5 bases; bases with no gene match: 10. The CDR3 has 14 residues. Germline CDR1 and CDR2: MNHEY and SVGAGI. The CDR3 sequence: CASSNLGQFSEQYF. The CDR3 DNA sequence: TGTGCCAGCAGTAACTTGGGACAGTTCAGCGAGCAGTACTTC.

The genes are TRBV12-2 and TRBJ2-5; TRBD1 is the table's D call and was not checked against the DNA. TRBV12-2 is assigned pseudogene status. The CDR3 runs to 17 residues. CDR3: CASRLAGEDRGVETQYF. CDR3 nucleotides: TGTGCAAGTCGCTTAGCGGGGGAGGACAGGGGCGTAGAGACCCAGTACTTC.

This clone has a handful of counts. The rearrangement links TRBV6-5 to TRBJ1-4; D uncertain. This CDR3 contains 14 residues. Trimming cost V 8 bases and J 4 bases, with 14 bases left between them. The germline CDR1 and CDR2 sequences are MNHEY and SVGAGI. CDR3 in DNA: TGTGCCAGCGGGAACGGGTTTTATAATGAAAAACTGTTTTTT. This encodes CASGNGFYNEKLFF.

The chain links TRBV20-1 to TRBJ1-6; no reliable D call. CDR1 and CDR2 from the germline V gene are DFQATT and SNEGSKA (reference sequence). The CDR3 spans 14 residues. The germline V and J ends were trimmed by 3 bases and 7 bases, with 13 bases remaining between them. CDR3 region: CSASLLRGNSPLHF. The CDR3 DNA reads as TGCAGTGCTAGTTTACTCCGCGGGAATTCACCCCTCCACTTT.

The chain links TRBV7-9 to TRBJ2-7, with a weak D call TRBD2 (5 bases). Trimming left V 6 bases short and J 2 bases short, with 11 bases between. Germline V gene lookup returns CDR1 SEHNR and CDR2 FQNEAQ (reference sequence). The CDR3 has 13 amino acids. The CDR3 sequence: CASSLPGAYEQYF. The CDR3 DNA follows: TGTGCCAGCAGTTTGCCCGGGGCCTACGAGCAGTACTTC.

In this sample, this clone turned up a few times. The CDR3 here is CASSLRQTGGQETQYF. The DNA for the CDR3 is TGCGCCAGCAGCTTGAGGCAGACAGGGGGACAAGAGACCCAGTACTTC. The V call is TRBV5-1, the J call TRBJ2-5, with 9 bases that match TRBD1. The CDR3 is 16 residues long. Trimming removed 1 base from V and 2 bases from J; junction bases left unmatched: 6. Germline loops: CDR1 SGHRS, CDR2 YFSETQ.

V and J are TRBV6-1 and TRBJ2-7; D ambiguous. With 5 bases removed from V and 0 bases from J, the gap between germline ends came to 5 bases. The CDR3 extends over 12 amino acids. CDR1 and CDR2 from the germline V gene are MNHNS and SASEGT. The CDR3 coding sequence is TGTGCCAGCAGTACCGACTCCTACGAGCAGTACTTC. Translated: CASSTDSYEQYF.

This chain links TRBV11-2 with TRBJ2-4; possibly TRBD2 for D (6 bases). Germline V CDR1 and CDR2: SGHAT, FQNNGV. The CDR3 sequence is 14 residues long. Trimming left V 5 bases short and J 7 bases short, with 15 bases between. The CDR3, as DNA: TGTGCCAGCAGCCCGCTAGGGGCGGGGAACATTCAGTACTTC. Protein: CASSPLGAGNIQYF.

V and J are TRBV28 and TRBJ2-7; no firm D call. Germline V gene sequence: CDR1 MDHEN, CDR2 SYDVKM. The CDR3 contains 15 residues. V lost 7 bases, J lost 0 bases, and 16 bases lay in between. CDR3 nucleotide sequence: TGTGCCAGCACCTTCGAAAAGTTGAGCTCCTACGAGCAGTACTTC. This sequence encodes CASTFEKLSSYEQYF.

The V and J genes are TRBV11-2 and TRBJ2-5; tentatively, D is TRBD2 (5 bases). This CDR3 spans 17 amino acids. The germline gives CDR1 SGHAT, CDR2 FQNNGV. V was cut by 1 base and J by 2 bases, with 17 bases left in between. CDR3 amino acids: CASSLGRLLGLQETQYF. The CDR3 DNA is TGTGCCAGCAGCTTAGGGCGATTACTAGGGCTACAAGAGACCCAGTACTTC.